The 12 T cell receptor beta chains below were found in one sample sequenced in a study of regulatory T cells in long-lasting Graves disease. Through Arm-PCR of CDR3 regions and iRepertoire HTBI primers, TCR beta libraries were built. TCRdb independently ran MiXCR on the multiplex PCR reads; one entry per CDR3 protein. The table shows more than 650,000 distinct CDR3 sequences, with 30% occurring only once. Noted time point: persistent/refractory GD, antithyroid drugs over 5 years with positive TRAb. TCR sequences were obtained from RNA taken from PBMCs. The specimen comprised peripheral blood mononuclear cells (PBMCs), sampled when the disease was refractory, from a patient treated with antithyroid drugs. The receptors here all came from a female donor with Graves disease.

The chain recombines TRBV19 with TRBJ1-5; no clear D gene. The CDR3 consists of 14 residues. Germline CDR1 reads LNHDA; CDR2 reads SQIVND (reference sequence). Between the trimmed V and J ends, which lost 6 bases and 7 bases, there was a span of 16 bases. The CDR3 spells CASRGSSSRQPQHF. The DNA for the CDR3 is TGTGCCAGTAGGGGGTCCTCCTCTCGGCAGCCCCAGCATTTT. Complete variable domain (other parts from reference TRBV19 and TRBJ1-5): DGGITQSPKYLFRKEGQNVTLSCEQNLNHDAMYWYRQDPGQGLRLIYYSQIVNDFQKGDIAEGYSVSREKKESFPLTVTSAQKNPTAFYLCASRGSSSRQPQHFGDGTRLSIL.

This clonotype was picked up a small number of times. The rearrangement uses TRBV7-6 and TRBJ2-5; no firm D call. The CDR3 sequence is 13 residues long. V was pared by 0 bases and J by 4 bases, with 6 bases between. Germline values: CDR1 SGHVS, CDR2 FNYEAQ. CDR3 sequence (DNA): TGTGCCAGCAGCTTAGCAGCCCCAGAGACCCAGTACTTC. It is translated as CASSLAAPETQYF.

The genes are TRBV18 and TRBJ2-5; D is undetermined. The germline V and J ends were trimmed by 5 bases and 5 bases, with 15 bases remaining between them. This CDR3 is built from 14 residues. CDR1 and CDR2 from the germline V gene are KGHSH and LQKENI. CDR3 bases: TGTGCCAGCTCATCCGCTCCGAGCTGGGAGACCCAGTACTTC. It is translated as CASSSAPSWETQYF.

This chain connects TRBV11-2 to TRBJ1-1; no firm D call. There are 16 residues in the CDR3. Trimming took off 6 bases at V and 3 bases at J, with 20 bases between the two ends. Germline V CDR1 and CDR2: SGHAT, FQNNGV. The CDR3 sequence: CASSLGSLGEHTEAFF. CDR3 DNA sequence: TGTGCCAGCAGTTTGGGGAGTCTCGGGGAGCACACTGAAGCTTTCTTT.

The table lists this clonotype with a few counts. The CDR3 bases are TGTGCCAGCAGCTTGGCATGGAATCAGCCCCAGCATTTT. Translated: CASSLAWNQPQHF. V gene TRBV11-2 combines with J gene TRBJ1-5; D is undetermined. The length of the CDR3 is 13 residues. Germline V gene data show CDR1 as SGHAT and CDR2 as FQNNGV. V was shortened by 3 bases and J by 4 bases, with 7 bases between the two germline ends.

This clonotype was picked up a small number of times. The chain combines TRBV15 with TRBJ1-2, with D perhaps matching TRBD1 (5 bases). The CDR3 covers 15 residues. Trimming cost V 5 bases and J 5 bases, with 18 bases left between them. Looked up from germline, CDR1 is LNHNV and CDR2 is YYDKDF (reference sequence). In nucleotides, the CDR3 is TGTGCCACCAGCTTAAGGGACGCTCTCGCTTATGGCTACACCTTC. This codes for CATSLRDALAYGYTF. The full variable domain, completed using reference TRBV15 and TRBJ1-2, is DAMVIQNPRYQVTQFGKPVTLSCSQTLNHNVMYWYQQKSSQAPKLLFHYYDKDFNNEADTPDNFQSRRPNTSFCFLDIRSPGLGDTAMYLCATSLRDALAYGYTFGSGTRLTVV.

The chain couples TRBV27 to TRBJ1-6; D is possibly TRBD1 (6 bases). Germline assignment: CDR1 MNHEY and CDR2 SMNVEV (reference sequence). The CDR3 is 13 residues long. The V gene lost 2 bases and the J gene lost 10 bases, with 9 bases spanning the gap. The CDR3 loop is CASSLRGESPLHF. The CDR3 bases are TGTGCCAGCAGTTTAAGGGGGGAATCACCCCTCCACTTT.

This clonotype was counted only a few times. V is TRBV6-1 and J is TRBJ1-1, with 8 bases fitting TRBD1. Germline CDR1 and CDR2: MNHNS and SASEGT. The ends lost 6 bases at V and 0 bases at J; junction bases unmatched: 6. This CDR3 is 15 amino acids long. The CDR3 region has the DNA TGTGCCAGCAGACCGGACAGGGCGATGAACACTGAAGCTTTCTTT. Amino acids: CASRPDRAMNTEAFF.

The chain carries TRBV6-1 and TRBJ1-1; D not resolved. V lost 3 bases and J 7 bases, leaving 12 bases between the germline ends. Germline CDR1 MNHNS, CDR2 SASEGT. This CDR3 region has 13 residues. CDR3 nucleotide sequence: TGTGCCAGCAGTGAGCTCTGGGCCGTTGAAGCTTTCTTT. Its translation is CASSELWAVEAFF.

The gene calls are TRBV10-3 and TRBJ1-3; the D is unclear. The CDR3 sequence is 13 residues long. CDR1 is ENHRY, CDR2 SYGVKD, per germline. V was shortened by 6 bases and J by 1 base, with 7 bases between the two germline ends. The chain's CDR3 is CAIRDGSGNTIYF. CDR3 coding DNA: TGTGCCATCAGGGACGGATCTGGAAACACCATATATTTT.

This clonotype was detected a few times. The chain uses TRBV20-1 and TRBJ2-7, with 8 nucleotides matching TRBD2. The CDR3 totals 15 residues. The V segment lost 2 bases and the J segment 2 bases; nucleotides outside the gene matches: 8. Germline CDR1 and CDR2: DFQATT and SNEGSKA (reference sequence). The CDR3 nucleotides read TGCAGTGCTAGAAGGGTTGCGGGAGGCACCTACGAGCAGTACTTC. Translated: CSARRVAGGTYEQYF.

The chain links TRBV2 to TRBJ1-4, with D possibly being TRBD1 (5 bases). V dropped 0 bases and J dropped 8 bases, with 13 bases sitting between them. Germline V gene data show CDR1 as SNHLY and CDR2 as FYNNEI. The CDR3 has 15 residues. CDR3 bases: TGTGCCAGCAGTGAAGCTGAGCAGGGTAACGAAAAACTGTTTTTT. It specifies CASSEAEQGNEKLFF.